The subject of this entry is one TCR beta chain. What it recognizes is unknown. All donors were Caucasian adults living in Nashville, Tennessee. Repertoires were generated with immunoSEQ multiplex PCR, while TCRdb's copy carries only in-frame clones and drops some. This table holds approximately 700,000 clones, around 73% found once. V was pared by 3 bases and J by 10 bases, with 13 bases between. The V gene's germline CDR1 is SGHTA and CDR2 FQGNSA. The CDR3 loop spans 14 amino acids. The sample comes from a study of shared clonotypes between healthy human individuals. On the study more broadly: The plates for each donor numbered three CD4 naive, three CD4 memory, two CD8 naive and one CD8 memory. Study-level points and caveats: Naive subsets usually exceeded memory subsets in estimated richness.

The J gene is TRBJ1-6, the V gene TRBV7-2; D unresolved. Sequenced: memory CD4+ T cells sorted from blood. Subset specified: CD45RA-negative fraction. This sequence was found in a woman aged 25 to 39 in good health. This CDR3 reads CASSFSDPGSPLHF. The CDR3, as DNA: TGTGCCAGCAGCTTTTCGGACCCCGGATCACCCCTCCACTTT.